This entry features one T cell receptor (beta chain) sequence. The entry originates in a study of blood T cell repertoires in COVID-19. Trimming left V 1 base short and J 1 base short, with 14 bases between. CDR1 is SGHRS and CDR2 is YFSETQ in the germline V gene. This CDR3 spans 16 amino acids. Authors' methods: Amplifying reference gene primers gave estimates of nucleated cell counts. Measured with immunoSEQ multiplex PCR; TCRdb has only the in-frame clones, and not every one. Clone size and the V and J calls come from that table; the DNA yielded D and trimming. The top ten hold under 2.5% of the sample, which has about 40,000 clones, over 75% seen once.

The origin of this receptor is a human donor in a cohort sampled during active COVID-19. The sequencing sample was made of peripheral blood. The chain is built from TRBV5-1 and TRBJ2-5; maybe TRBD1 (6 bases). The CDR3 sequence: CASSLYGQRPQETQYF. CDR3 nucleotide sequence: TGCGCCAGCAGCTTGTACGGACAGAGGCCCCAAGAGACCCAGTACTTC.